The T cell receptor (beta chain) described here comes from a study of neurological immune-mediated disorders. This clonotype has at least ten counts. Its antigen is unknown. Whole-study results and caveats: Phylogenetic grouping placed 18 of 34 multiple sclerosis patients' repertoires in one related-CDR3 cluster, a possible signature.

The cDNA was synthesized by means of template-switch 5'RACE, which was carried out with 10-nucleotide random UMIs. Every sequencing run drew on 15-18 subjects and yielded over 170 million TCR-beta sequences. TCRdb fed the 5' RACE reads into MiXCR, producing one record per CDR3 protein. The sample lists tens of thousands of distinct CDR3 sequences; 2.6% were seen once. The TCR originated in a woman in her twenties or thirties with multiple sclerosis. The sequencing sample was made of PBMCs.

The CDR3, as DNA: TGTGCCAGCAGTCGCGCAGGGGGTCCGGAAGAGCAGTACTTC. Translation: CASSRAGGPEEQYF. The chain joins TRBV25-1 to TRBJ2-7; 7 positions match TRBD1. The length of the CDR3 is 14 residues. V lost 5 bases and J lost 7; bases outside the gene matches: 11. Germline values: CDR1 MGHDK, CDR2 SYGVNS.